Reported below is one TCR beta chain. V lost 3 bases and J lost 7, with 10 bases in between. The CDR3 length is 13 residues. This sample was included in a study of patients and donors after allogeneic stem cell transplantation. Via MiXCR, TCRdb re-called the RT-PCR reads, giving one row per CDR3 protein. The sample has over 150,000 distinct CDR3 sequences, approximately 31% seen once; the top ten hold about 3%. Sequencing was performed on blood, either unsorted or a sorted T cell fraction (not recorded which). This rearrangement joins TRBV12-3 or TRBV12-4 to TRBJ2-4; D is undetermined. The TCR sequence derives from a human donor who was either an allogeneic HSCT recipient or a stem cell or donor lymphocyte infusion donor (not recorded which). It is not recorded whose cells these are; they may come from a transplant donor. CDR3 protein: CASSFVVGNIQYF. The DNA for the CDR3 is TGTGCCAGCAGTTTCGTAGTCGGGAACATTCAGTACTTC.